This TCR beta chain is drawn from a study of blood T cell repertoires in COVID-19. Background on the study: Italy, Spain and the United States were the sources of the convalescent and acute COVID-19 samples. Nucleic acid was either cDNA or gDNA, and it came from T cells, B-cell-depleted T cells, or PBMCs.

Trimming cost V 4 bases and J 6 bases; bases outside gene matches: 5. CDR3 length: 15 amino acids. The germline V gene has CDR1 PRHDT and CDR2 FYEKMQ (reference sequence). Profiled with immunoSEQ multiplex PCR; TCRdb holds only in-frame clones, not every one. The sample yields some 100,000 clones, about 90% seen once. The source is a human donor in a cohort sampled during active COVID-19. The rearrangement joins TRBV13 to TRBJ1-6; TRBD1 agrees at 8 bases. Sequencing used peripheral blood. The CDR3 spells CASSSGQGVNSPLHF. CDR3 DNA: TGTGCCAGCAGCTCTGGACAGGGCGTTAATTCACCCCTCCACTTT. Full variable domain (missing parts from reference TRBV13 and TRBJ1-6): AAGVIQSPRHLIKEKRETATLKCYPIPRHDTVYWYQQGPGQDPQFLISFYEKMQSDKGSIPDRFSAQQFSDYHSELNMSSLELGDSALYFCASSSGQGVNSPLHFGNGTRLTVT.